The 6 T cell receptor beta chains given below trace back to one sample, sequenced in a study of post-analysis software for immune sequencing data. General study points: Patients had higher frequencies than controls of five or six TRBV segments, including TRBV5-6, TRBV5-1 and TRBV20-1.

Incorporated into the TCR beta cDNA libraries were unique molecular identifiers, which served to reduce PCR and sequencing biases. TCRdb reprocessed the PCR reads with MiXCR, giving one entry per CDR3 protein. The table has 170,000 or so distinct CDR3 sequences, approximately 30% seen once; the top ten hold 1.5%. Their specific antigens are unknown. Sequenced sample: blood. These receptor sequences come from a girl aged 10 to 17 with multiple sclerosis.

Notes on this clonotype: This clone may be a read error of a much larger clone one base away. The chain combines TRBV6-1 with TRBJ2-4; no reliable D call. CDR3 length: 13 residues. Per germline, CDR1 MNHNS and CDR2 SASEGT. The CDR3 loop is CASNDGAKNMQYF. CDR3 DNA sequence: TGTGCCAGCAACGACGGAGCCAAAAACATGCAGTACTTC.

Of note for this clonotype: A single base separates this from a much larger clone, so it may be a read error. This chain connects TRBV20-1 to TRBJ1-2; D call uncertain. V was cut by 3 bases and J by 6 bases, with 14 bases left in between. Germline CDR1 and CDR2: DFQATT and SNEGSKA (reference sequence). The CDR3 extends over 13 amino acids. The CDR3 DNA is TGCAGTGCTAGGGCGTGGGCGAACCATGGCTACACCTTC. Its translation is CSARAWANHGYTF.

The sample holds a few counts of this clonotype. This rearrangement joins TRBV29-1 to TRBJ1-1, with 10 bases that match TRBD1. The germline gives CDR1 SQVTM, CDR2 ANQGSEA. Trimming took 7 bases from V and 7 from J; bases not matched to a gene: 9. This CDR3 spans 13 amino acids. In nucleotides, the CDR3 is TGCAGCGCCGAAGGACAGGGGGGGGTTGAAGCTTTCTTT. Encoded protein: CSAEGQGGVEAFF.

A single count supports this clonotype. V and J are TRBV20-1 and TRBJ2-3; D unclear. Germline V gene sequence: CDR1 DFQATT, CDR2 SNEGSKA (reference sequence). V lost 0 bases to trimming and J lost 6 bases, with 16 bases between them. The CDR3 is 15 residues long. In nucleotides, the CDR3 is TGCAGTGCTAGAGATCCAGGACGTAGTAAGGATACGCAGTATTTT. Protein: CSARDPGRSKDTQYF.

The chain employs TRBV15 and TRBJ1-5; 8 bases agree with TRBD1. The germline V gene encodes CDR1 LNHNV and CDR2 YYDKDF (reference sequence). The CDR3 totals 15 residues. With 1 base clipped from V and 5 bases from J, the junction kept 4 bases outside the gene matches. The DNA of the CDR3 is TGTGCCACCAGCAGAGCCGGACAGGGCGATCAGCCCCAGCATTTT. Translation gives CATSRAGQGDQPQHF.

This clonotype was seen a handful of times. This rearrangement joins TRBV28 to TRBJ1-2; 7 bases agree with TRBD1. The CDR3 runs 13 residues. CDR1 is MDHEN and CDR2 is SYDVKM in the germline V gene. V was pared by 7 bases and J by 8 bases, with 10 bases of the junction left unmatched. The CDR3 region has the DNA TGTGCCAGCAATTCAGGAGGGGGCGGCGGCTACACCTTC. This codes for CASNSGGGGGYTF.